Listed below are T cell receptor beta chains from one sample, sequenced in a study of early T cells in non-severe SARS-CoV-2 infection. TCRdb reprocessed the 5' RACE reads via MiXCR and lists one record per CDR3 protein. This table has about 37,000 distinct CDR3 sequences, roughly 7.9% appearing once. The sequencing used whole blood, collected at baseline. The receptors stem from an adult who was a healthcare worker with PCR-confirmed SARS-CoV-2 infection or an uninfected control (not recorded which). The CDR3 runs from the conserved cysteine through the conserved F or W. The order of the fields is D gene, J gene, clone size, V gene, CDR3 DNA, CDR3 protein. D genes are given only for firm matches. Rows may omit the clone size; those that give it use once, few, many or a size class.

>.|TRBJ1-6|many|TRBV27
TGTGCCAGCAGTTTATCCCGAGGGTCCTATAATTCACCCCTCCACTTT
CASSLSRGSYNSPLHF
>.|TRBJ2-1|many|TRBV5-1
TGCGCCAGCAGCTTGACTCCCGGGAGAGACAATGAGCAGTTCTTC
CASSLTPGRDNEQFF
>TRBD1|TRBJ2-3|few|TRBV19
TGTGCCAGTAGTGACAGGGCGGCAGATACGCAGTATTTT
CASSDRAADTQYF
>.|TRBJ2-7|.|TRBV12-3/TRBV12-4
TGTGCCAGCAGCCGTCCGGGACGGGTATACGAGCAGTACTTC
CASSRPGRVYEQYF
>.|TRBJ2-3|.|TRBV27
TGTGCCAGCAGTGTTTACAGGGCAGATACGCAGTATTTT
CASSVYRADTQYF
>.|TRBJ2-7|few|TRBV6-2/TRBV6-3
TGTGCCAGCAGTTCCCGTGGATCCACAACCTACGAGCAGTACTTC
CASSSRGSTTYEQYF
>TRBD1|TRBJ2-5|few|TRBV7-2
TGTGCCAGCAGCTCAGGCGACAGGGTTTTAGAGACCCAGTACTTC
CASSSGDRVLETQYF
>TRBD2|TRBJ2-5|few|TRBV2
TGTGCCAGCACTGGTGTCGCACTAGCGGTGGAGACCCAGTACTTC
CASTGVALAVETQYF
>.|TRBJ1-2|.|TRBV12-3/TRBV12-4
TGTGCCAGCAGTTTAGGGGGTGACTATGGCTACACCTTC
CASSLGGDYGYTF
>.|TRBJ2-1|many|TRBV5-1
TGCGCCAGCAGCATCGACAGTCGGTCTTCAAATGAGCAGTTCTTC
CASSIDSRSSNEQFF
>.|TRBJ2-1|medium-sized|TRBV15
TGTGCCACCAGCAGATCGGGACTGATGAATGAGCAGTTCTTC
CATSRSGLMNEQFF
>.|TRBJ2-1|.|TRBV20-1
TGCAGTGCCAAGCGGGACAGGAACAATGAGCAGTTCTTC
CSAKRDRNNEQFF
>.|TRBJ2-7|.|TRBV18
TGTGCCAGCTCAGGGGATTCCTACGAGCAGTACTTC
CASSGDSYEQYF
>.|TRBJ2-7|few|TRBV27
TGTGCCAGCAGAACAGGGTCCCACGAGCAGTACTTC
CASRTGSHEQYF
>TRBD1|TRBJ2-3|many|TRBV11-2
TGTGCCAGCAGCTTAGATCTGGGACAGCGGCAGTATTTT
CASSLDLGQRQYF
>.|TRBJ2-7|.|TRBV12-3/TRBV12-4
TGTGCCAGCAGTTTAGAGGCTCCTGACGAGCAGTACTTC
CASSLEAPDEQYF
>.|TRBJ1-1|few|TRBV11-2
TGTGCCAGCAGCTTCATGGGGGGCACTGAAGCTTTCTTT
CASSFMGGTEAFF
>.|TRBJ2-5|.|TRBV7-6
TGTGCCAGCAGCCCTCCTGGGAGGACTCGGGAGACCCAGTACTTC
CASSPPGRTRETQYF
>TRBD1|TRBJ2-7|many|TRBV20-1
TGCAGTGCCCGCAGGGACAGTCCCTACGAGCAGTACTTC
CSARRDSPYEQYF
>.|TRBJ2-7|few|TRBV28
TGTGCCAGCAGCAATCGGGGCGAGCAGTACTTC
CASSNRGEQYF
>.|TRBJ2-2|many|TRBV6-4
TGTGCCAGCAGTGCTCAGGGGGGCCGGAACACCGGGGAGCTGTTTTTT
CASSAQGGRNTGELFF
>.|TRBJ2-2|many|TRBV30
TGTGCCTGGAGTGTATGGCCGGGGGCCGCACGGACCGGGGAGCTGTTTTTT
CAWSVWPGAARTGELFF
>.|TRBJ2-5|.|TRBV25-1
TGTGCCAGCACTGTAGGAGGCGGGACCCAGTACTTC
CASTVGGGTQYF
>TRBD1|TRBJ2-7|.|TRBV7-2
TGTGCCAGCAGCTGGGGGACAGGGGCATACGAGCAGTACTTC
CASSWGTGAYEQYF
>.|TRBJ2-7|.|TRBV11-2
TGTGCCAGCAGCTTACGGCGGTGGGGCTACGAGCAGTACTTC
CASSLRRWGYEQYF
>TRBD2|TRBJ2-7|many|TRBV10-2
TGCGCCAGCAGCTCTCTAGTAGCGGGGAGAGAGCAGTACTTC
CASSSLVAGREQYF
>.|TRBJ2-3|.|TRBV7-6
TGTGCCAGCAGCTTGGGGACTGAAAACACAGATACGCAGTATTTT
CASSLGTENTDTQYF
>.|TRBJ2-7|few|TRBV10-3
TGTGCCATCAGTGAGTTCACCGAGCAGTACTTC
CAISEFTEQYF
>TRBD1|TRBJ1-1|few|TRBV29-1
TGCAGCACCTCACAGGGGGCTGAGGCTGAAGCTTTCTTT
CSTSQGAEAEAFF
>.|TRBJ1-6|.|TRBV28
TGTGCCAGCACACCGGGGGGTTGGAATTCACCCCTCCACTTT
CASTPGGWNSPLHF
>TRBD1|TRBJ1-1|.|TRBV28
TGTGCCAGCAGCTATCCCAGGGGACAGCTGAACACTGAAGCTTTCTTT
CASSYPRGQLNTEAFF
>.|TRBJ1-1|many|TRBV7-9
TGTGCCAGCAGCTTAAACCCAGGCGGCACTGAAGCTTTCTTT
CASSLNPGGTEAFF
>TRBD2|TRBJ2-7|few|TRBV5-1
TGCGCCAGCAGCCGGGAGGCACTGAGCTCCTACGAGCAGTACTTC
CASSREALSSYEQYF
>.|TRBJ1-1|.|TRBV18
TGTGCCAGCTCACCCGTAGGGATGAACACTGAAGCTTTCTTT
CASSPVGMNTEAFF
>.|TRBJ2-1|many|TRBV10-1
TGCGCCAGCAGTGATGGGATACTAGGGCAGTTCTTC
CASSDGILGQFF
>.|TRBJ2-7|.|TRBV28
TGTGCCAGCAGTCCTTTAAGGGGGCGGGACAGCTTTTACGAGCAGTACTTC
CASSPLRGRDSFYEQYF
>.|TRBJ1-1|many|TRBV10-3
TGTGCCACCAAAATAAACACTGAAGCTTTCTTT
CATKINTEAFF
>TRBD1|TRBJ2-1|many|TRBV10-3
TGTGCCATCAGTACTCGACAGGGGGCAGGGAATGAGCAGTTCTTC
CAISTRQGAGNEQFF
>.|TRBJ1-2|.|TRBV5-1
TGCGCCAGCAGCTTCACGGACACGAGCTATGGCTACACCTTC
CASSFTDTSYGYTF
>.|TRBJ1-3|.|TRBV14
TGTGCCAGCAGCCAGCAGTTGTCTGGAAACACCATATATTTT
CASSQQLSGNTIYF
>.|TRBJ2-5|.|TRBV20-1
TGCAGTGCTGATCTAGCTGGAGAGACCCAGTACTTC
CSADLAGETQYF
>.|TRBJ2-1|.|TRBV11-2
TGTGCCAGCAGTCAATTTACTAGGTCAACCTACAATGAGCAGTTCTTC
CASSQFTRSTYNEQFF
>TRBD1|TRBJ2-7|many|TRBV20-1
TGCAGTGCTAGACGACAGGGGGGTTCGACCTACGAGCAGTACTTC
CSARRQGGSTYEQYF
>.|TRBJ2-5|few|TRBV18
TGTGCCAGCTCACCGAACCAAGAGACCCAGTACTTC
CASSPNQETQYF
>TRBD2|TRBJ2-3|medium-sized|TRBV6-4
TGTGCCAGCAGTGAAAAGCGGGGGGGCACAGATACGCAGTATTTT
CASSEKRGGTDTQYF
>.|TRBJ2-5|.|TRBV11-2
TGTGCCAGCAGCTTAGATCCCGCTAGCGCTTACCAAGAGACCCAGTACTTC
CASSLDPASAYQETQYF
>TRBD2|TRBJ2-7|many|TRBV7-2
TGTGCCAGCAGCTTGTTCCTAGCGGGGGGTGTCGTAGAGCAGTACTTC
CASSLFLAGGVVEQYF